Included here is one TCR beta chain sequence, with context. The antigen is undetermined. The authors ran a second PCR of 7 to 11 cycles using a sample-barcoded 5' primer and a J-beta primer mix. TCRdb reanalysed the 5' RACE reads using MiXCR and keeps one entry per CDR3 protein. Of about 780,000 distinct CDR3 sequences listed, about 62% are singletons. PBMCs numbering at least 6 million were isolated per sample. This entry belongs to a study of blood T cells in healthy people across ages. Study findings and constraints: Diversity of TCR beta per million T cells declined in a roughly linear way with age.

The TCR originated in a man in his thirties or forties in good health. Sequencing was done on a sample of blood.

CDR3: CASSALIVSGANVLTF. The CDR3 DNA is TGTGCCAGCAGCGCCTTAATTGTCTCTGGGGCCAACGTCCTGACTTTC. This chain uses TRBV7-3 with TRBJ2-6; no clear D. This CDR3 comprises 16 residues. Trimming left V 5 bases short and J 0 bases short, with 11 bases between. Germline V gene data show CDR1 as SGHTA and CDR2 as FQGTGA.